A selection of T cell receptor beta chains follows, all from one sample in a study of CD8 T cells in cerebrospinal fluid in Alzheimer's disease. After re-calling the 10x single-cell sequencing reads, TCRdb lists one entry per CDR3 protein, DNA absent. The specimen's table records around 1,700 distinct CDR3 sequences. Sequenced sample: cerebrospinal fluid. These receptors all come from a human donor in good health. Each CDR3 is given with its conserved first and last residue. Clone size is given for some rows only: seen once, a few or many times, or a class if the clone is expanded.

size	J	V	length	CDR3
medium-sized	TRBJ2-2	TRBV2	16	CASSEFSGRAGGELFF
medium-sized	TRBJ2-1	TRBV5-4	13	CASSQTSGRGQFF
medium-sized	TRBJ2-7	TRBV6-5	13	CASSSGPVSEQYF
medium-sized	TRBJ2-7	TRBV11-2	13	CASSLVVSYEQYF
medium-sized	TRBJ1-5	TRBV20-1	15	CSARRQGGPNQPQHF
medium-sized	TRBJ1-1	TRBV30	15	CAWSTAWGISTEAFF
.	TRBJ1-6	TRBV19	12	CASSHGGGALHF
medium-sized	TRBJ2-7	TRBV6-6	14	CASRPGQGTQEQYF
medium-sized	TRBJ2-7	TRBV3-1	13	CASSHPSAYEQYF
large	TRBJ2-5	TRBV6-2/TRBV6-3	12	CASTSVQETQYF
medium-sized	TRBJ2-3	TRBV11-3	16	CASSPRTGGFTDTQYF
.	TRBJ2-7	TRBV27	15	CASSRASGSIYEQYF
medium-sized	TRBJ2-7	TRBV6-5	13	CASSYQFSYEQYF
.	TRBJ2-3	TRBV4-3	19	CASSQDWLAGGSSTDTQYF
medium-sized	TRBJ1-2	TRBV13	13	CASSLKRQSRYTF
large	TRBJ2-1	TRBV7-3	14	CASSQTSGRNEQFF
medium-sized	TRBJ2-3	TRBV2	16	CASSTPGGDQADTQYF
medium-sized	TRBJ2-3	TRBV28	15	CASSLADRSTDTQYF
.	TRBJ2-3	TRBV27	16	CASSLVGWGGTDTQYF
medium-sized	TRBJ2-7	TRBV4-3	16	CASSQEIQSPSYEQYF
medium-sized	TRBJ2-2	TRBV9	16	CASSGRGTYRSGELFF
medium-sized	TRBJ2-1	TRBV5-1	16	CASSLAKLADYNEQFF
.	TRBJ1-5	TRBV20-1	15	CSASPLGQPNQPQHF
medium-sized	TRBJ2-3	TRBV20-1	15	CSATSSGSRTDTQYF
.	TRBJ2-7	TRBV12-3/TRBV12-4	14	CASSLVGGLGEQYF
medium-sized	TRBJ1-1	TRBV12-3/TRBV12-4	13	CASSRREGTEAFF
medium-sized	TRBJ2-5	TRBV7-8	15	CASSLLGGRLETQYF
medium-sized	TRBJ2-5	TRBV4-3	15	CASSLGTDLQETQYF
large	TRBJ2-5	TRBV5-1	13	CASSLTGEETQYF
medium-sized	TRBJ1-4	TRBV27	15	CASSSAGAANEKLFF
medium-sized	TRBJ1-2	TRBV7-2	15	CASSLAPGGGYGYTF
medium-sized	TRBJ1-6	TRBV9	14	CASSVEDNNSPLHF
medium-sized	TRBJ2-1	TRBV7-6	15	CASSFFTGPGNEQFF
medium-sized	TRBJ2-2	TRBV7-9	14	CALSMGTRPGELFF
medium-sized	TRBJ2-3	TRBV11-1	14	CASSSGPEADTQYF
medium-sized	TRBJ2-3	TRBV27	15	CASSPPPHGTDTQYF
medium-sized	TRBJ2-2	TRBV9	14	CASSASASPGELFF
medium-sized	TRBJ1-5	TRBV9	15	CASSPHPGSNQPQHF
medium-sized	TRBJ1-1	TRBV5-6	14	CASSFGTSNTEAFF
medium-sized	TRBJ1-5	TRBV19	16	CASSIAGGLDNQPQHF
large	TRBJ2-3	TRBV7-2	17	CASSLNPGQASRDTQYF
medium-sized	TRBJ1-6	TRBV15	15	CATSRDRDRNSPLHF
.	TRBJ2-2	TRBV10-3	15	CAIKGQGADTGELFF
medium-sized	TRBJ2-2	TRBV30	16	CAWRGAGGPLTGELFF
large	TRBJ1-2	TRBV11-3	13	CASSQRSFYGYTF
medium-sized	TRBJ2-4	TRBV6-2/TRBV6-3	12	CASSYYRGSPYF
.	TRBJ2-3	TRBV11-2	14	CASELRLAADTQYF
medium-sized	TRBJ2-7	TRBV5-1	15	CASSLGGYRVDEQYF
medium-sized	TRBJ2-2	TRBV10-3	12	CAIEALNGELFF
.	TRBJ2-7	TRBV30	16	CAWSPLASGSSYEQYF
.	TRBJ2-7	TRBV5-4	12	CASSLEWREQYF
medium-sized	TRBJ2-5	TRBV20-1	12	CSANGGQETQYF
medium-sized	TRBJ2-2	TRBV27	17	CASSFRASGAIVGELFF
medium-sized	TRBJ2-3	TRBV4-3	17	CASSQALAGGSTDTQYF
.	TRBJ2-5	TRBV29-1	16	CSVEVWGGARRETQYF
medium-sized	TRBJ2-2	TRBV7-2	15	CASSYGGAGTGELFF
medium-sized	TRBJ2-7	TRBV10-3	14	CAISPGQSSYEQYF
large	TRBJ1-1	TRBV7-2	15	CASSPVGRRNTEAFF
large	TRBJ2-7	TRBV20-1	11	CSARQGYEQYF